The rows below give T cell receptor beta chains drawn from one sample of a study of T cell repertoires in cytomegalovirus infection. TCRdb itself ran the reads through MiXCR, one entry per CDR3 protein. The profile shows about 740,000 distinct CDR3 sequences, about a third of them singletons. Sequencing used PBMCs. The receptors shown here come from a human donor in good health (CMV status not recorded). Some clones in this sample may be carry-over from other donors' samples. The CDR3 runs from the conserved cysteine through the conserved F or W. A D gene is named only where the DNA matches it firmly. Some rows have no size entry. The others give once, few or many, or a class for an expanded clone.

TRBD1 - TRBJ2-1 TRBV12-5 TGTGCTAGTGGCCCGGACAGGGGCCATGAGCAGTTCTTC CASGPDRGHEQFF
- few TRBJ1-1 TRBV7-2 TGTGCCAGCAGCGAGTACCGGCACAGGAACACTGAAGCTTTCTTT CASSEYRHRNTEAFF
TRBD1 - TRBJ1-2 TRBV6-4 TGTGCCAGCAGTGAAGACAGGGGGCAAAGCTATGGCTACACCTTC CASSEDRGQSYGYTF
- few TRBJ2-7 TRBV6-1 TGTGCCAGCAGTTGGGACACCCGATCCTACGAGCAGTACTTC CASSWDTRSYEQYF
- many TRBJ2-7 TRBV7-9 TGTGCCAGCAGCCCCATCCCCGCCCCGTTCTACGAGCAGTACTTC CASSPIPAPFYEQYF
TRBD2 - TRBJ2-7 TRBV27 TGTGCCAGCAGTCAATGGACTAGCGGGAACGAGCAGTACTTC CASSQWTSGNEQYF
TRBD1 few TRBJ1-1 TRBV28 TGTGCCAGCAGTTTAAAACAGGGGATGAACACTGAAGCTTTCTTT CASSLKQGMNTEAFF
- few TRBJ1-5 TRBV6-1 TGTGCCAGCAGTGGGCCACCCTATGGCAATCAGCCCCAGCATTTT CASSGPPYGNQPQHF
TRBD2 few TRBJ2-5 TRBV4-2 TGTGCCAGCAGCCAAGATGGCAGACTAGCGGGGAAAGAGACCCAGTACTTC CASSQDGRLAGKETQYF
- - TRBJ1-2 TRBV5-1 TGCGCCAGCAGCGGCTCCGGGGGCTACAACTATGGCTACACCTTC CASSGSGGYNYGYTF
- - TRBJ2-7 TRBV7-9 TGTGCCAGCAGTTACAGTGGACAGCTAAACTACGAGCAGTACTTC CASSYSGQLNYEQYF
- - TRBJ1-5 TRBV9 TGTGCCAGCAGCGCCGGAGGACACCTGAATCAGCCCCAGCATTTT CASSAGGHLNQPQHF
TRBD1 - TRBJ1-2 TRBV20-1 TGCACTGACAGGGCTTATGGCTACACCTTC CTDRAYGYTF
- - TRBJ1-6 TRBV30 TGTGCCTGGATTACCCTCCCGGGACGGAGGATGTACTTT CAWITLPGRRMYF
- - TRBJ1-1 TRBV28 TGTGCCAGCAGTTTCCGGGGCGCGCTTGAAGCTTTCTTT CASSFRGALEAFF
- - TRBJ2-3 TRBV12-3/TRBV12-4 TGTGCCAGCAGTTTGCGGTTAGCGGATACTAGCACAGATACGCAGTATTTT CASSLRLADTSTDTQYF
- - TRBJ2-3 TRBV20-1 TGCAGTGCTAGTTGGGGGGATACGCAGTATTTT CSASWGDTQYF
- - TRBJ1-3 TRBV28 TGTGCCACCCTACCATCGTACTCTGGAAACACCATATATTTT CATLPSYSGNTIYF
TRBD1 few TRBJ1-5 TRBV2 TGTGCCAGCAGTGATGGTCGGGACAGCTACAATCAGCCCCAGCATTTT CASSDGRDSYNQPQHF
- - TRBJ2-3 TRBV7-9 TGTGCCAGCAGCCCATCCGACCGGGGGCTGCAGTATTTT CASSPSDRGLQYF
- - TRBJ2-5 TRBV11-2 TGTGCCAGCAGCTTAGCCCTCGGGGAGGTGGAGACCCAGTACTTC CASSLALGEVETQYF
- - TRBJ2-1 TRBV28 TGTGCCAGCCGGGCGGACCCCAATGAGCAGTTCTTC CASRADPNEQFF
TRBD2 - TRBJ2-1 TRBV5-6 TGTGCCAGCAGCTTAGGACTGGCGGGAGACAATGAGAAGTTCTTC CASSLGLAGDNEKFF
- few TRBJ2-1 TRBV27 TGTGCCAGCAGTTTCCATTCCCTCCTCGGCAATGAGCAGTTCTTC CASSFHSLLGNEQFF
- many TRBJ1-5 TRBV7-3 TGTGCCAGCAGCTTAAAGCCCAGGGGACAGCCCCAGCATTTT CASSLKPRGQPQHF
TRBD2 - TRBJ2-1 TRBV11-2 TGTGCCAGCAGCTTTGGTTATAGACTAGCGGGGGGGCCGAACAATGAGCAGTTCTTC CASSFGYRLAGGPNNEQFF
- few TRBJ2-4 TRBV28 TGTGCCAGCAGCAGAAACCCAGGGTTTGGAAACATTCAGTACTTC CASSRNPGFGNIQYF
TRBD1 - TRBJ1-2 TRBV28 TGTGCCAGCAGTCGCACCCCCGACAGGGATGGCTACACCTTC CASSRTPDRDGYTF
TRBD2 few TRBJ2-1 TRBV4-1 TGCGCCAGCAGCCCGCGGATAGCGGGGGCCTACAATGAGCAGTTCTTC CASSPRIAGAYNEQFF
- - TRBJ1-6 TRBV19 TGTGCCATTAGTAGACGGGGCATGGCACCCCTCCACTTT CAISRRGMAPLHF
TRBD1 few TRBJ1-1 TRBV7-3 TGTGCCAGCAGCTCACACAGGGGGCCGAACACTGAAGCTTTCTTT CASSSHRGPNTEAFF
- few TRBJ1-1 TRBV12-3/TRBV12-4 TGTGCCAGCAGTTTAGGGGGGGCGACCACTGAAGCTTTCTTT CASSLGGATTEAFF
- many TRBJ1-2 TRBV7-3 TGTGCCAGCAGCTCCGGGACACTCCGGGGAGGCTACACCTTC CASSSGTLRGGYTF
- few TRBJ2-2 TRBV5-6 TGTGCCAGCAGCCCCGTTGATAGGGATAGCACCGGGGAGCTGTTTTTT CASSPVDRDSTGELFF
TRBD1 once TRBJ2-3 TRBV5-1 TGCGCCAGCAGCGGCCGGGACAGGGGTAACACAGATACGCAGTATTTT CASSGRDRGNTDTQYF